These 30 T cell receptor beta chains were sequenced from one sample in a study of neurological immune-mediated disorders. One entry per CDR3 protein results from TCRdb running MiXCR on the 5' RACE reads. The sample holds 45,000 to 70,000 distinct CDR3 sequences, around 4.2% seen once. Sequences were obtained from PBMCs. The receptors come from a man in his forties or fifties with multiple sclerosis.

This clonotype was seen repeatedly, ten times or more. This CDR3 reads CASSPLAGATDTQYF. CDR3 DNA sequence: TGCGCCAGCAGCCCGTTAGCGGGGGCAACAGATACGCAGTATTTT. The chain links TRBV5-1 to TRBJ2-3; 9 nucleotides match TRBD2. V trimming: 4 bases; J trimming: 3 bases; junction bases outside the gene matches: 6. In germline, CDR1 is SGHRS, CDR2 YFSETQ. There are 15 residues in the CDR3.

This clonotype was detected many times. This rearrangement joins TRBV5-5 to TRBJ2-1; D may be TRBD2 (5 bases). Germline V gene lookup returns CDR1 SGHKS and CDR2 YYEKEE (reference sequence). This CDR3 has 15 residues. Trimming took 1 base from V and 2 from J, leaving 10 bases between them. CDR3 DNA sequence: TGTGCCAGCAGCTTGCGCGGGTCTCCCTACAATGAGCAGTTCTTC. Translated, it gives CASSLRGSPYNEQFF. Looking up the rest from reference TRBV5-5 and TRBJ2-1 gives the full variable domain: DAGVTQSPTHLIKTRGQQVTLRCSPISGHKSVSWYQQVLGQGPQFIFQYYEKEERGRGNFPDRFSARQFPNYSSELNVNALLLGDSALYLCASSLRGSPYNEQFFGPGTRLTVL.

This clonotype has ten or more counts. V usage is TRBV20-1 and J usage is TRBJ1-1, with no clear D. Germline CDR1 reads DFQATT; CDR2 reads SNEGSKA (reference sequence). Trimming removed 0 bases from V and 8 bases from J, with 10 bases in between. The CDR3 is 12 residues long. Here the CDR3 reads CSARDIGREAFF. The DNA for the CDR3 is TGCAGTGCTAGAGATATTGGACGGGAAGCTTTCTTT.

The sample holds a few counts of this clonotype. The chain carries TRBV7-6 and TRBJ2-2, with D perhaps TRBD2 (6 bases). CDR1 is SGHVS, CDR2 FNYEAQ, per germline. This CDR3 region has 14 residues. The V end was cut by 4 bases, the J end by 5 bases, with 11 bases between. CDR3 sequence: CASSSGGETGELFF. CDR3 DNA sequence: TGTGCCAGCAGCTCAGGAGGGGAGACCGGGGAGCTGTTTTTT.

This clonotype was seen many times. The genes are TRBV20-1 and TRBJ1-2; maybe TRBD1 (5 bases). The ends were cut back, 1 base at V and 3 bases at J, with 12 bases in the middle. The CDR3 is 14 residues long. The germline CDR1 and CDR2 sequences are DFQATT and SNEGSKA (reference sequence). The CDR3 region is CSARGDQTHYGYTF. The CDR3 nucleotides read TGCAGTGCTAGAGGGGACCAGACCCACTATGGCTACACCTTC.

At least ten counts were recorded for this clonotype. The chain is built from TRBV5-6 and TRBJ2-3; D may be TRBD2 (6 bases). CDR3 length: 15 residues. CDR1 SGHDT and CDR2 YYEEEE come from the germline V gene. Trimming left V 6 bases short and J 2 bases short, with 16 bases between. In DNA, the CDR3 is TGTGCCAGCACCCCGGAGGCGGGATTCACAGATACGCAGTATTTT. Protein sequence: CASTPEAGFTDTQYF. Filled out from reference TRBV5-6 and TRBJ2-3, the complete variable domain reads DAGVTQSPTHLIKTRGQQVTLRCSPKSGHDTVSWYQQALGQGPQFIFQYYEEEERQRGNFPDRFSGHQFPNYSSELNVNALLLGDSALYLCASTPEAGFTDTQYFGPGTRLTVL.

This clonotype was seen ten or more times. One junction end does not reproduce the germline sequence, and a read error may be involved. The rearrangement links TRBV20-1 to TRBJ1-6, with D perhaps matching TRBD1 (5 bases). Looked up from germline, CDR1 is DFQATT and CDR2 is SNEGSKA (reference sequence). This CDR3 spans 13 amino acids. CDR3 DNA: TGCAGCGGGAGGGGCTCCTATAATTCACCCCTCAACTTT. Residues: CSGRGSYNSPLNF.

This clonotype has at least ten counts. The V gene is TRBV15, the J gene TRBJ2-5; TRBD1 or TRBD2 may be the D gene (7 bases each). The CDR3 spans 18 residues. The ends were cut back, 0 bases at V and 4 bases at J, with 21 bases in the middle. Germline assignment: CDR1 LNHNV and CDR2 YYDKDF (reference sequence). The CDR3 region is CATSREGPQARGGETQYF. The DNA of the CDR3 is TGTGCCACCAGCAGAGAGGGCCCCCAGGCCAGGGGGGGAGAGACCCAGTACTTC.

At least ten counts were recorded for this clonotype. This chain joins TRBV4-2 and TRBJ2-4; D is perhaps TRBD1 (6 bases). Trimming took off 0 bases at V and 0 bases at J, with 15 bases between the two ends. This CDR3 contains 18 residues. CDR1 and CDR2 from the germline V gene are LGHNA and YNFKEQ. DNA for the CDR3: TGTGCCAGCAGCCAAGATCTTGGACAGTCCCTAGCCAAAAACATTCAGTACTTC. It translates to CASSQDLGQSLAKNIQYF.

In this sample, this clonotype turned up many times. The chain recombines TRBV20-1 with TRBJ2-3; no reliable D call. CDR1 and CDR2 (germline): DFQATT, SNEGSKA (reference sequence). This CDR3 region has 13 residues. V lost 1 base, J lost 3 bases, and 8 bases lay in between. CDR3 loop: CSARVARTDTQYF. The CDR3 DNA follows: TGCAGTGCTAGAGTCGCTCGGACAGATACGCAGTATTTT.

This clonotype was seen at least ten times. The chain uses TRBV7-2 and TRBJ2-1; 7 positions match TRBD1. The CDR3 is made up of 14 amino acids. With V trimmed by 2 bases and J by 8 bases, 6 bases remained unmatched. Germline V gene sequence: CDR1 SGHTA, CDR2 FQGNSA. CDR3 in amino acids: CASSLRQGKYEQFF. CDR3 nucleotides: TGTGCCAGCAGCTTACGACAGGGTAAATATGAGCAGTTCTTC.

This clonotype has ten or more counts. The rearrangement links TRBV20-1 to TRBJ1-6; D gene ambiguous. Trimming removed 1 base from V and 0 bases from J, with 7 bases in between. The CDR3 contains 15 residues. CDR1 and CDR2 (germline): DFQATT, SNEGSKA (reference sequence). CDR3 bases: TGCAGTGCTAGAGTTGCGGACTCCTATAATTCACCCCTCCACTTT. Encoded protein: CSARVADSYNSPLHF.

This clonotype appeared many times. The CDR3 sequence: CSARGSWGGRNEQFF. CDR3 DNA sequence: TGCAGTGCTAGAGGGTCGTGGGGGGGACGAAATGAGCAGTTCTTC. The chain carries TRBV20-1 and TRBJ2-1, with 7 nucleotides matching TRBD2. CDR3 length: 15 amino acids. V dropped 1 base and J dropped 7; count of bases not matched to a gene: 10. Germline assignment: CDR1 DFQATT and CDR2 SNEGSKA (reference sequence).

This clonotype was seen more than once but under ten times. This sequence joins TRBV7-6 and TRBJ2-3, with D maybe TRBD1 (7 bases). From germline, CDR1 is SGHVS and CDR2 FNYEAQ. The CDR3 sequence is 16 residues long. V was clipped by 5 bases and J by 3 bases, with 18 bases between them. Here the CDR3 reads CASSTGGTDITDTQYF. CDR3 nucleotides: TGTGCCAGCAGCACCGGAGGGACAGATATTACAGATACGCAGTATTTT.

This clonotype has a count of ten or more. V usage is TRBV5-6 and J usage is TRBJ1-6; D gene uncertain. Trimming stripped 4 bases from V and 14 bases from J, with 10 bases between. This CDR3 comprises 11 residues. Germline CDR1 reads SGHDT; CDR2 reads YYEEEE. The CDR3 region is CASSVRQALHF. In DNA, the CDR3 is TGTGCCAGCAGCGTAAGACAAGCCCTCCACTTT.

This clonotype was observed many times. This chain connects TRBV7-9 to TRBJ1-1; 7 bases are a match to TRBD1. Per the germline V gene, CDR1 is SEHNR and CDR2 is FQNEAQ (reference sequence). The CDR3 spans 11 residues. After removal of 4 bases from V and 10 bases from J, the junction contained 3 bases not matched to a gene. DNA of the CDR3: TGTGCCAGCAGCTCTGACAGGGCAGCTTTCTTT. It translates to CASSSDRAAFF.

The sample holds many counts of this clonotype. The chain is built from TRBV15 and TRBJ2-5; TRBD2 aligns across 9 bases. The V and J ends lost 8 bases and 5 bases, in that order; junction bases with no gene match: 6. The CDR3 sequence is 13 residues long. Germline V gene lookup returns CDR1 LNHNV and CDR2 YYDKDF (reference sequence). CDR3 sequence: CATRGSGGETQYF. CDR3 nucleotide sequence: TGTGCCACCCGGGGTAGCGGGGGTGAGACCCAGTACTTC.

This clonotype was seen ten or more times. The CDR3 DNA reads TGTGCCAGCAGCCCCTCTCCCCCGATCTATGGCTACACCTTC. Its protein is CASSPSPPIYGYTF. This sequence joins TRBV12-3 or TRBV12-4 and TRBJ1-2; no clear D gene. This CDR3 contains 14 residues. V lost 6 bases to trimming and J lost 4 bases, with 15 bases between them.

This clonotype turned up a few times. This chain joins TRBV7-8 and TRBJ2-1, with D hard to call. Looked up from germline, CDR1 is SGHVS and CDR2 is FQNEAQ. Trimming removed 0 bases from V and 2 bases from J, with 11 bases in between. The CDR3 spans 16 residues. In DNA form, the CDR3 reads TGTGCCAGCAGCTTAGCGATCCTAGTAACCTACAATGAGCAGTTCTTC. Translated, it gives CASSLAILVTYNEQFF.

Remarks on this clonotype: This may arise from a read error, as a much more abundant clone is one base away. It is likely a read error, because the conserved phenylalanine at the end of the CDR3 is missing. This CDR3 reads CASSEAYEQYI. In DNA form, the CDR3 reads TGTGCCAGCAGTGAAGCCTACGAGCAGTACATC. V is TRBV6-1 and J is TRBJ2-7, with D unresolved. The CDR3 covers 11 residues. V lost 0 bases, J lost 3 bases, and 0 bases lay in between. Germline loops: CDR1 MNHNS, CDR2 SASEGT.

V and J are TRBV4-2 and TRBJ2-3; TRBD2 aligns across 12 bases. In germline, CDR1 is LGHNA, CDR2 YNFKEQ. The CDR3 consists of 17 residues. V lost 3 bases, J lost 3 bases, and 7 bases stayed unmatched. The CDR3 nucleotides read TGTGCCAGCAGCCATGTTACTAGCGGGGGGTCGACAGATACGCAGTATTTT. As protein: CASSHVTSGGSTDTQYF.

This clonotype has a count of ten or more. The V and J genes are TRBV4-1 and TRBJ1-2; 11 nucleotides agree with TRBD1. Germline CDR1 reads MGHRA; CDR2 reads YSYEKL. The length of the CDR3 is 16 residues. V was clipped by 0 bases and J by 4 bases; unmatched bases: 4. CDR3 protein: CASSQDGTGGGYGYTF. The CDR3 DNA reads as TGCGCCAGCAGCCAAGATGGGACAGGGGGAGGCTATGGCTACACCTTC.

Ten or more counts support this clonotype. V is TRBV24-1 and J is TRBJ1-5; D gene uncertain. Germline assignment: CDR1 KGHDR and CDR2 SFDVKD. V was trimmed by 3 bases and J by 3 bases, leaving 14 bases between them. The CDR3 is made up of 16 amino acids. CDR3 nucleotide sequence: TGTGCCACCAGTGATCGGACCTCCCGGCCCAATCAGCCCCAGCATTTT. This codes for CATSDRTSRPNQPQHF.

This clonotype has a count of ten or more. This chain joins TRBV5-1 and TRBJ2-1; a possible D gene is TRBD2 (6 bases). The germline V and J ends were trimmed by 5 bases and 11 bases, with 17 bases remaining between them. Germline assignment: CDR1 SGHRS and CDR2 YFSETQ. CDR3 length equals 13 residues. CDR3 in DNA: TGCGCCAGCAGTCGGGACCTTAGCGGAAAGCAGTTCTTC. Translation gives CASSRDLSGKQFF. The entire variable domain, with the rest obtained from reference TRBV5-1 and TRBJ2-1, is as follows: KAGVTQTPRYLIKTRGQQVTLSCSPISGHRSVSWYQQTPGQGLQFLFEYFSETQRNKGNFPGRFSGRQFSNSRSEMNVSTLELGDSALYLCASSRDLSGKQFFGPGTRLTVL.

This clonotype was observed at least ten times. This sequence joins TRBV29-1 and TRBJ2-3; TRBD2 matches at 11 bases. The germline V gene has CDR1 SQVTM and CDR2 ANQGSEA. V dropped 5 bases and J dropped 2; count of bases not matched to a gene: 6. There are 15 residues in the CDR3. In DNA form, the CDR3 reads TGCAGCGTTCTGGGGACTAGCGGATCCACAGATACGCAGTATTTT. The encoded protein is CSVLGTSGSTDTQYF.

This clonotype occurred many times. V usage is TRBV5-1 and J usage is TRBJ2-7; either TRBD1 or TRBD2 may fit D (5 bases each). Germline V gene sequence: CDR1 SGHRS, CDR2 YFSETQ. V was cut by 4 bases and J by 3 bases, with 11 bases left in between. The CDR3 runs to 13 residues. The CDR3 protein is CASSTGGGYEQYF. In nucleotides, the CDR3 is TGCGCCAGCAGCACGGGTGGGGGCTACGAGCAGTACTTC. Complete variable domain (other parts from reference TRBV5-1 and TRBJ2-7): KAGVTQTPRYLIKTRGQQVTLSCSPISGHRSVSWYQQTPGQGLQFLFEYFSETQRNKGNFPGRFSGRQFSNSRSEMNVSTLELGDSALYLCASSTGGGYEQYFGPGTRLTVT.

This clonotype was seen at least ten times. The rearrangement links TRBV15 to TRBJ2-7; D may be TRBD2 (5 bases). This CDR3 contains 18 residues. Germline-derived CDR1 and CDR2 are LNHNV and YYDKDF (reference sequence). The V and J ends lost 0 bases and 1 base respectively, with 19 bases between them. CDR3 in DNA: TGTGCCACCAGCAGAGATATCACCGGGATCGGAGTATCCTACGAGCAGTACTTC. It is translated as CATSRDITGIGVSYEQYF. The full variable domain, rest sourced from reference TRBV15 and TRBJ2-7, is DAMVIQNPRYQVTQFGKPVTLSCSQTLNHNVMYWYQQKSSQAPKLLFHYYDKDFNNEADTPDNFQSRRPNTSFCFLDIRSPGLGDTAMYLCATSRDITGIGVSYEQYFGPGTRLTVT.

The chain combines TRBV3-1 with TRBJ2-3; TRBD2 agrees at 8 bases. The J segment lost 2 bases and the V segment lost 0 bases, leaving 7 bases of the junction unmatched. The CDR3 is 17 amino acids. Germline values: CDR1 LGHDT, CDR2 YNNKEL (reference sequence). CDR3 nucleotides: TGTGCCAGCAGCCAAGACATCCCTAGCGGGTTCACAGATACGCAGTATTTT. Translation gives CASSQDIPSGFTDTQYF.

This clonotype was observed many times. The chain combines TRBV7-8 with TRBJ2-3; 11 nucleotides line up with TRBD2. This CDR3 is 16 amino acids long. Trimming removed 5 bases from V and 4 bases from J; junction bases left unmatched: 8. Germline CDR1 is SGHVS and CDR2 is FQNEAQ. DNA of the CDR3: TGTGCCAGCAGCCTACGACTAGCGGGGATTTCAGATACGCAGTATTTT. Translating gives CASSLRLAGISDTQYF.

There are a few counts of this clonotype. A read error may produce the germline difference seen at one junction end. This sequence joins TRBV6-1 and TRBJ2-5; D may be TRBD2 (7 bases). The CDR3 covers 13 residues. The germline V gene encodes CDR1 MNHNS and CDR2 SASEGT. CDR3 region: CANSGGGGETQYF. The CDR3 DNA reads TGTGCCAACAGTGGGGGGGGCGGTGAGACCCAGTACTTC.